This entry is about one T cell receptor beta chain. Assay: immunoSEQ multiplex PCR; the TCRdb copy retains only in-frame clones and omits some. The sample has approximately 32,000 clones; about 93% are singletons. The sample is drawn from a study of T cell changes during pregnancy in multiple sclerosis. This CDR3 spans 14 amino acids. The germline V gene has CDR1 SGHRS and CDR2 YFSETQ. With 5 bases removed from V and 2 bases from J, the gap between germline ends came to 12 bases. This clonotype originated in a female donor with multiple sclerosis, enrolled in a pregnancy study. Sequencing used CD4+ T cells from peripheral blood mononuclear cells, obtained in the second trimester of pregnancy. The rearrangement uses TRBV5-1 and TRBJ2-3; maybe TRBD2 (6 bases). The CDR3 reads CASRTGEFTDTQYF. Written as DNA, the CDR3 is TGCGCCAGCAGAACGGGAGAATTCACAGATACGCAGTATTTT.